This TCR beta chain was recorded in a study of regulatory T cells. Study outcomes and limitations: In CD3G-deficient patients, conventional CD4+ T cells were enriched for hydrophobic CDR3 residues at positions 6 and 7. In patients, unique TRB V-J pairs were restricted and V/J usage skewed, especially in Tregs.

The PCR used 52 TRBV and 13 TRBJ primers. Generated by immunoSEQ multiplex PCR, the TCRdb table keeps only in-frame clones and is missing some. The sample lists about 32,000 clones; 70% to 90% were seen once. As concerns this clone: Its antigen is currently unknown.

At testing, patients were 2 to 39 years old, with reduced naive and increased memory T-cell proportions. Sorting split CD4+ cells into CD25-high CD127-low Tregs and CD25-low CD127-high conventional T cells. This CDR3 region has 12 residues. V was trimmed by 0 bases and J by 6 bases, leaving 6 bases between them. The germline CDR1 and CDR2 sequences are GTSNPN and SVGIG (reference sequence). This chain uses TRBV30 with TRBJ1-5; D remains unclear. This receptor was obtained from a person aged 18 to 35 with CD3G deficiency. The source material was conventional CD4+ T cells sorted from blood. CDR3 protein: CAWSVVSQPQHF. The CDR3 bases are TGTGCCTGGAGTGTTGTATCTCAGCCCCAGCATTTT.